This TCR beta chain is from a study of regulatory T cells in long-lasting Graves disease. Study results and caveats: Patients with persistent Graves' had lower TCR diversity than newly diagnosed patients.

Details on this clonotype: Its antigen remains unidentified.

Time point defined: persistent/refractory GD, antithyroid drugs over 5 years with positive TRAb. Extracted RNA from PBMCs served as the source of the TCR library. In this cohort, patients came from an endocrinology department located in Xi'an, China. Libraries of TCR beta came from iRepertoire HTBI primers plus Arm-PCR of CDR3 regions. Each CDR3 protein gets one entry after TCRdb re-called the multiplex PCR reads with MiXCR. The sample contains a few hundred thousand distinct CDR3 sequences, roughly a quarter of which appear only once. Germline CDR1 is SGHTA and CDR2 is FQGTGA. The CDR3 totals 15 residues. The J segment lost 9 bases and the V segment lost 3 bases, leaving 5 bases of the junction unmatched.

Material: peripheral blood mononuclear cells (PBMCs), obtained when the disease was refractory, from a patient treated with antithyroid drugs. This receptor was taken from a female donor with Graves disease. The chain employs TRBV7-3 and TRBJ2-1; 13 bases match TRBD2. The CDR3 DNA reads as TGTGCCAGCAGCTTCGGACTAGCGGGAGAAGGTGAGCAGTTCTTC. Its translation is CASSFGLAGEGEQFF.